A selection of T cell receptor beta chains follows, all from one sample in a study of siplizumab effects on memory and regulatory T cells. The assay was immunoSEQ multiplex PCR, and TCRdb's table has in-frame clones only and misses some. The repertoire holds roughly 56,000 clones, with just over 95% as singletons. Sequences were obtained from naive CD8+ T cells sorted from blood. The receptors derive from a human donor in good health. Each CDR3 is given with its conserved first and last residue. The D gene is left open where the match is weak. Expanded clones get a size class; other rows say once, few or many, or leave the size out.

CDR3 length	clone size	D gene	V gene	J gene	CDR3 protein	CDR3 DNA
15	.	.	TRBV9	TRBJ2-5	CASSVDGVVGETQYF	TGTGCCAGCAGCGTAGACGGCGTCGTCGGAGAGACCCAGTACTTC
15	.	.	TRBV28	TRBJ2-5	CASSLLGGEKETQYF	TGTGCCAGCAGTTTATTGGGGGGTGAGAAAGAGACCCAGTACTTC
15	once	.	TRBV9	TRBJ2-5	CASSVGELYQETQYF	TGTGCCAGCAGCGTGGGGGAGCTGTACCAAGAGACCCAGTACTTC
14	.	.	TRBV27	TRBJ2-2	CASSPLTPNGELFF	TGTGCCAGCAGTCCCCTAACCCCCAACGGGGAGCTGTTTTTT
12	.	.	TRBV5-4	TRBJ1-1	CASSLGVTEAFF	TGTGCCAGCAGCTTGGGGGTTACTGAAGCTTTCTTT
14	.	TRBD1	TRBV5-1	TRBJ2-7	CASSGTGATYEQYF	TGCGCCAGCAGCGGGACAGGGGCAACCTACGAGCAGTACTTC
15	.	TRBD2	TRBV30	TRBJ2-7	CAWSVLSGGSYEQYF	TGTGCCTGGAGTGTACTTAGCGGGGGATCCTACGAGCAGTACTTC
12	.	.	TRBV28	TRBJ1-4	CASSPPGEKLFF	TGTGCCAGCAGTCCGCCCGGGGAAAAACTGTTTTTT
18	.	.	TRBV12-5	TRBJ2-6	CASGPGQFGLSGANVLTF	TGTGCTAGTGGTCCCGGACAGTTTGGTTTATCTGGGGCCAACGTCCTGACTTTC
14	.	TRBD1	TRBV13	TRBJ2-7	CASSPRTGLYEQYF	TGTGCCAGCAGCCCTAGGACAGGGCTTTACGAGCAGTACTTC
14	.	.	TRBV7-9	TRBJ2-1	CASSLVSAGNEQFF	TGTGCCAGCAGCTTAGTTTCTGCGGGAAATGAGCAGTTCTTC
14	.	TRBD1	TRBV12-5	TRBJ1-4	CASGTGTGREKLFF	TGTGCTAGTGGTACCGGGACAGGTCGTGAAAAACTGTTTTTT
18	.	TRBD2	TRBV11-2	TRBJ2-2	CASSLGEVSGRRSGELFF	TGTGCCAGCAGCTTAGGGGAAGTTAGCGGGAGGAGAAGTGGGGAGCTGTTTTTT
12	.	.	TRBV14	TRBJ2-7	CASSQAADEQYF	TGTGCCAGCAGCCAAGCAGCCGACGAGCAGTACTTC
15	.	.	TRBV5-6	TRBJ1-2	CASSFQGFQARGYTF	TGTGCCAGCAGCTTTCAGGGATTTCAGGCCCGGGGCTACACCTTC
15	once	TRBD1	TRBV10-3	TRBJ2-3	CAINPTGGSTDTQYF	TGTGCCATCAATCCGACAGGGGGAAGCACAGATACGCAGTATTTT
13	.	.	TRBV5-4	TRBJ1-1	CASSFLEDAEAFF	TGTGCCAGCAGCTTTCTTGAGGACGCTGAAGCTTTCTTT
13	.	.	TRBV5-1	TRBJ1-2	CASSFPENYGHTF	TGCGCCAGCAGCTTTCCGGAGAACTATGGCCACACCTTC